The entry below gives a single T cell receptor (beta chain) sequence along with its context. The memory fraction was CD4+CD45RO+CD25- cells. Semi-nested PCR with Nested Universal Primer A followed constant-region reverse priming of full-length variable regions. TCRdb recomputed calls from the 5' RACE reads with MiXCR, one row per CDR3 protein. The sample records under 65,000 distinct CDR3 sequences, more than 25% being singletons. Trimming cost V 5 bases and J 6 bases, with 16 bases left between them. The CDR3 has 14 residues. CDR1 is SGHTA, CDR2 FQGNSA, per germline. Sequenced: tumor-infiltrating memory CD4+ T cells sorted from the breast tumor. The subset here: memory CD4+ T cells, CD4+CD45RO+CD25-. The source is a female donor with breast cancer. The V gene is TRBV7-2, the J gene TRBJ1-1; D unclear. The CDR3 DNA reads TGTGCCAGCAGCCACCCACCGTTGGCCGCTGAAGCTTTCTTT. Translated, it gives CASSHPPLAAEAFF.